This TCR beta chain appears in the sequencing data of a study of shared clonotypes between healthy human individuals. Trimming removed 3 bases at V and 4 bases at J, with 6 bases between. The CDR3 extends over 13 amino acids. Germline V CDR1 and CDR2: LGHNA, YSLEER. The repertoire was sequenced with immunoSEQ multiplex PCR; TCRdb's copy has only in-frame clones and lacks some. The sample has 2 million to 2.5 million clones; approximately 96% are singletons. Adults of Caucasian background living in Nashville, Tennessee made up all donors. The TCR comes from a man between 18 and 29 years old in good health. This chain connects TRBV4-3 to TRBJ1-4, with D uncertain. The sample consisted of naive CD4+ T cells sorted from blood. Subset given: CD45RA+ positively selected. The CDR3 spells CASSQGFNEKLFF. The CDR3 DNA sequence: TGCGCCAGCAGCCAGGGCTTTAATGAAAAACTGTTTTTT.